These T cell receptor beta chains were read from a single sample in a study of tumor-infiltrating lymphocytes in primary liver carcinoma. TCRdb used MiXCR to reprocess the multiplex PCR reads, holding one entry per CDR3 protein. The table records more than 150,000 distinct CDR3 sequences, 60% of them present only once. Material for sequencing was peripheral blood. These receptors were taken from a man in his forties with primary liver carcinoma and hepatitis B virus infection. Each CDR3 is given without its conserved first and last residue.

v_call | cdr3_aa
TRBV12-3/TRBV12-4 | ASSRTRADSVQF
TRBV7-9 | ASNPVGGAQY
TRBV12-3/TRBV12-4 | ASTGSAYNEQF
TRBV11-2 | ASSSLRELDTQY
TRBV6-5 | VSRKDRDYGYT
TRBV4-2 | ASSQGTGGSYNEQF
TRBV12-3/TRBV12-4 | ASSLAGPKY
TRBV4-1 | ASSRIPLGGTRY
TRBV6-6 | ASIEGQGASPLTDTQY
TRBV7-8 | ASSLDVEVGEQF
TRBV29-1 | SAVRSPYNEQF
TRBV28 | ASSWLAGQETQY
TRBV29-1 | SVDHGRTSVQETQY
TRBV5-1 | ASSLADEQF
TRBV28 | ASSLNTGYFTEAF
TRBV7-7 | ASSPLAGETDTQY
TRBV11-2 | TSSLTGQRMTGELS
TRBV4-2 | ASSHRGPSNTGELF
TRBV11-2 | ASSPPTSGSTDTQY
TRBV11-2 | VSSLGQQGPYGYT
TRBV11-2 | ARSPRVRPNSYEQY
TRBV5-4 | ASSSTGGLAKKRSYEQY
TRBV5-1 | ASQRVPYNEQF
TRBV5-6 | ASSRYRTSGYNEQF
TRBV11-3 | ASSITGNTEAF
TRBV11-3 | ASIPGTSGNTIY
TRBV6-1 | ASSVQSSYNEQF
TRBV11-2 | ASSFHIGLAGTGANVQT
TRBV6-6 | ASSSPSLSYEQY
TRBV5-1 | ASSLSAGVGSPLH
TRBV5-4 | ASSPGTDSYGYT
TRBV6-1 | ASSNRDSTDTQY
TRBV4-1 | ASVGARVGNTEAF
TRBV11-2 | VSSLAPQGKAF
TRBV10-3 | AISGETGGTDTQY
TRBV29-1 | SVEGREGQETQY
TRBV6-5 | VSRQGPNVLT
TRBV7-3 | ASSLDMAYNEQF
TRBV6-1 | AGSEVGTSAYNEQF
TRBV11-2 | ASSFEDTQY
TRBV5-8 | ASSIDRDRGSYEQY
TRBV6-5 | ASSLTEYNEQF
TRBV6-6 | ASSTGPGETQY
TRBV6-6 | ASSPGQSSNQPQH
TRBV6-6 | ASSYTYRDGRNEQY